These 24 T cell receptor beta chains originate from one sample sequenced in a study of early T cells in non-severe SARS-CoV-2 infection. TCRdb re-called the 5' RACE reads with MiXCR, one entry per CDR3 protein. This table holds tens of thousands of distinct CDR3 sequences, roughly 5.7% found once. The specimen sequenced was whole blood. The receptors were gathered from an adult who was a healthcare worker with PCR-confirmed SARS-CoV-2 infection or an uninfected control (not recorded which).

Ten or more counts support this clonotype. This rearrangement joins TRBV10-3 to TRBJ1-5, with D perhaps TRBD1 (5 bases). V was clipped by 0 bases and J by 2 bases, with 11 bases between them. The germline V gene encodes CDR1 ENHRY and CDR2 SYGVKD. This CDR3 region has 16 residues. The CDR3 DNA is TGTGCCATCAGTGAGTCGAAGGCGGGGCGCAATCAGCCCCAGCATTTT. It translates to CAISESKAGRNQPQHF.

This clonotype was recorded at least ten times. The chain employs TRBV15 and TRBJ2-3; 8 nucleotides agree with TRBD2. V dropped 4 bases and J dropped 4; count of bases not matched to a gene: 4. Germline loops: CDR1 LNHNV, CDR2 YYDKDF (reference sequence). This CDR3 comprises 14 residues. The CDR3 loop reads CATSIGRDADTQYF. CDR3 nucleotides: TGTGCCACCAGCATCGGGAGGGACGCAGATACGCAGTATTTT.

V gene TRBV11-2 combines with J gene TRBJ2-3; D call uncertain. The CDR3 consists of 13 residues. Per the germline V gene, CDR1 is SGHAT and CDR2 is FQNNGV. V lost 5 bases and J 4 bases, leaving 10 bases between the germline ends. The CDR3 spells CASSLNGADTQYF. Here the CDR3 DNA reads TGTGCCAGCAGCCTTAATGGGGCAGATACGCAGTATTTT.

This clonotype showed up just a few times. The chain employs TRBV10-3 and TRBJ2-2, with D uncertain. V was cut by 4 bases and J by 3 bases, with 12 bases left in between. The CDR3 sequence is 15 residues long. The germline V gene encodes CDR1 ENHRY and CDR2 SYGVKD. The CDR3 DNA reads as TGTGCCATCAGTGTTAGAGGCGCCGACACCGGGGAGCTGTTTTTT. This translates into CAISVRGADTGELFF.

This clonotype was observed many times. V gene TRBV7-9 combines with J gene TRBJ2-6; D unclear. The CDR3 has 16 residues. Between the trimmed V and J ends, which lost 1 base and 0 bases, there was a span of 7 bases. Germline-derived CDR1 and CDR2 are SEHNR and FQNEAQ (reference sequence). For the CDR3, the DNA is TGTGCCAGCAGCTTAGTGCAAAGCTCTGGGGCCAACGTCCTGACTTTC. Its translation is CASSLVQSSGANVLTF.

The CDR3 region is CASSLEGGYTF. The CDR3 DNA reads as TGTGCCAGCAGCTTAGAGGGAGGTTATACCTTC. The chain uses TRBV3-1 and TRBJ1-2, with D unresolved. The ends were cut back, 5 bases at V and 14 bases at J, with 15 bases in the middle. CDR1 and CDR2 from the germline V gene are LGHDT and YNNKEL (reference sequence). The CDR3 consists of 11 residues.

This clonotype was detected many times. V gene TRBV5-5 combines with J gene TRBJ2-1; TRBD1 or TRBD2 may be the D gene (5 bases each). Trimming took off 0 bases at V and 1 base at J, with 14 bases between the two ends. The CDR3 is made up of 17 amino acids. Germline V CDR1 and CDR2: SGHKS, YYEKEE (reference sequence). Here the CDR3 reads CASSLGDPTWSYNEQFF. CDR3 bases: TGTGCCAGCAGCTTGGGGGACCCGACCTGGTCCTACAATGAGCAGTTCTTC.

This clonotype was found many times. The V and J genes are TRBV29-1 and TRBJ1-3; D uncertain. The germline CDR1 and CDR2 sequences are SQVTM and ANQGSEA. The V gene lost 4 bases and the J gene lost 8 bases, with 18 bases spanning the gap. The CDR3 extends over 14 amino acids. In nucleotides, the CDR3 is TGCAGCGTTGCGTCAGGTCTCGATGGGGACACCATATATTTT. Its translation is CSVASGLDGDTIYF.

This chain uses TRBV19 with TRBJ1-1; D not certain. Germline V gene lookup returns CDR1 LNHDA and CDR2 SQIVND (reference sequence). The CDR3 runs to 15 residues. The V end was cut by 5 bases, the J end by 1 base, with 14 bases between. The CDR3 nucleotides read TGTGCCAGTAGTCCGCAACGAGGCACGAACACTGAAGCTTTCTTT. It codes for CASSPQRGTNTEAFF. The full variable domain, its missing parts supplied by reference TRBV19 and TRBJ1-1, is DGGITQSPKYLFRKEGQNVTLSCEQNLNHDAMYWYRQDPGQGLRLIYYSQIVNDFQKGDIAEGYSVSREKKESFPLTVTSAQKNPTAFYLCASSPQRGTNTEAFFGQGTRLTVV.

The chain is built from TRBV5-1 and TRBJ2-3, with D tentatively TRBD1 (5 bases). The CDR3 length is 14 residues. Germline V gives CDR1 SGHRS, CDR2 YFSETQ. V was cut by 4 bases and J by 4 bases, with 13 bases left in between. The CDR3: CASSAGHHPDTQYF. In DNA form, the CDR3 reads TGCGCCAGCAGCGCCGGACACCACCCAGATACGCAGTATTTT.

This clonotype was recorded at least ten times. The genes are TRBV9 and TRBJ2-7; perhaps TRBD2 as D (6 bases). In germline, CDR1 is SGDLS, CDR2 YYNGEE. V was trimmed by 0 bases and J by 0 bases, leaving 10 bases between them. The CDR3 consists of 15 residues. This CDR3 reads CASSVDEDYSYEQYF. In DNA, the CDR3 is TGTGCCAGCAGCGTAGATGAGGACTACTCCTACGAGCAGTACTTC.

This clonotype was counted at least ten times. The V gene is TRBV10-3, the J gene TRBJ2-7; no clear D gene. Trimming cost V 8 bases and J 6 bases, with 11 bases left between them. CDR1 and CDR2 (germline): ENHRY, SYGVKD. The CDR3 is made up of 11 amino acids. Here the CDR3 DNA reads TGTGCCATCTCTGGAATTGCCGAGCAGTACTTC. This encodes CAISGIAEQYF.

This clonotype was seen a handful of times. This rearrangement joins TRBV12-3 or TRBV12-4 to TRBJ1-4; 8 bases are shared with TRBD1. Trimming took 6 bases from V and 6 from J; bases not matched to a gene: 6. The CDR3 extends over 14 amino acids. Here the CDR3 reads CASRLGQEDEKLFF. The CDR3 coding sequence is TGTGCCAGCAGACTGGGACAGGAAGATGAAAAACTGTTTTTT.

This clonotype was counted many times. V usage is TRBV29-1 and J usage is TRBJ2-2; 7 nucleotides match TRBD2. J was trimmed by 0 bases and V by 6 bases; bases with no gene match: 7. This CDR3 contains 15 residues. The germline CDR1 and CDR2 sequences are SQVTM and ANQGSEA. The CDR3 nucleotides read TGCAGCGTCCGACTAGCAGTTGCGAACACCGGGGAGCTGTTTTTT. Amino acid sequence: CSVRLAVANTGELFF.

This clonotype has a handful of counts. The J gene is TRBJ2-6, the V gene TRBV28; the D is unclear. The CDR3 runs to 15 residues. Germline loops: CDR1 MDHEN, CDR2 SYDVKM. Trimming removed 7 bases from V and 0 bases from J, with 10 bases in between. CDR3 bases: TGTGCCAGCACCTATGCAGGCTCTGGGGCCAACGTCCTGACTTTC. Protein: CASTYAGSGANVLTF. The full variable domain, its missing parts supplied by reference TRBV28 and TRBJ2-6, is DVKVTQSSRYLVKRTGEKVFLECVQDMDHENMFWYRQDPGLGLRLIYFSYDVKMKEKGDIPEGYSVSREKKERFSLILESASTNQTSMYLCASTYAGSGANVLTFGAGSRLTVL.

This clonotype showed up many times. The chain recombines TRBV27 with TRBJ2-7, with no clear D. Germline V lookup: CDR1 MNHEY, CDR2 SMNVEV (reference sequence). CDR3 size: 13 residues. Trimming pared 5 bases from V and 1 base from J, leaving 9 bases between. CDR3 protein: CASSLTISYEQYF. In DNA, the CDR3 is TGTGCCAGCAGTCTTACTATTTCCTACGAGCAGTACTTC.

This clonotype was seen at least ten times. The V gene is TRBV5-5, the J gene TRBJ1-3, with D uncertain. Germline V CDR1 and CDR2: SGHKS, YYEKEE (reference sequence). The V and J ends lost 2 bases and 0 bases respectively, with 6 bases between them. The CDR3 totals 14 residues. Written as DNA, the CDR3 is TGTGCCAGCAGCTTCATTGGCTCTGGAAACACCATATATTTT. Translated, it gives CASSFIGSGNTIYF.

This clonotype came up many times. The CDR3 is CASSPLGGRTGEQFF. In DNA form, the CDR3 reads TGTGCCAGCAGCCCTCTTGGGGGGAGGACGGGTGAGCAGTTCTTC. This chain links TRBV9 with TRBJ2-1, with D possibly being TRBD2 (6 bases). V was shortened by 4 bases and J by 9 bases, with 20 bases between the two germline ends. Germline CDR1 reads SGDLS; CDR2 reads YYNGEE. CDR3 length equals 15 residues.

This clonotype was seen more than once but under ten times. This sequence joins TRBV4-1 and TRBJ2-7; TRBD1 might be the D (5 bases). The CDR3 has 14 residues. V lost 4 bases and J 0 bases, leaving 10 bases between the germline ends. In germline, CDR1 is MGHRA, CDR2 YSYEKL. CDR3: CASSPTETSYEQYF. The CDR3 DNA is TGCGCCAGCAGCCCGACAGAAACCTCCTACGAGCAGTACTTC.

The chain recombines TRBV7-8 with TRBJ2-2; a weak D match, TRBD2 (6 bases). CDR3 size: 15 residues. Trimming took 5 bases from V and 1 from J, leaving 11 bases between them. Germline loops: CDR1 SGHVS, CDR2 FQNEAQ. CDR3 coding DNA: TGTGCCAGCAGCCCGACTAGGGTGAACACCGGGGAGCTGTTTTTT. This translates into CASSPTRVNTGELFF.

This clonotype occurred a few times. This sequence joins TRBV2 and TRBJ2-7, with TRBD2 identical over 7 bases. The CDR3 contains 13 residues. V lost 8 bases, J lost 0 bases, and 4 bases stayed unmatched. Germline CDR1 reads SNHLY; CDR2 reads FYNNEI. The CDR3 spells CASPASGSYEQYF. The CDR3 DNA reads TGTGCCAGCCCCGCTAGCGGCTCCTACGAGCAGTACTTC.

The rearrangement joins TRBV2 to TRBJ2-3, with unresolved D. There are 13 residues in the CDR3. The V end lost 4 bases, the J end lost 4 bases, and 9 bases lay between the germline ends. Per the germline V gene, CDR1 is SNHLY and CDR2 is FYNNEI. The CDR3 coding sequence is TGTGCCAGCAGTGTAACACAATCAGATACGCAGTATTTT. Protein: CASSVTQSDTQYF.

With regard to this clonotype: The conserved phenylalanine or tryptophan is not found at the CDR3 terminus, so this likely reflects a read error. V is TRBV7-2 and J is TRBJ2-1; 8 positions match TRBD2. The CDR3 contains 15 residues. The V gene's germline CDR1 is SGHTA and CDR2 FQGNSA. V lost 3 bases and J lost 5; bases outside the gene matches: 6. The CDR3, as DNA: TGTGCCAGCAGCTTCGGCGGGAGGATAAACAATGAGCAGTTCTCC. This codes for CASSFGGRINNEQFS.

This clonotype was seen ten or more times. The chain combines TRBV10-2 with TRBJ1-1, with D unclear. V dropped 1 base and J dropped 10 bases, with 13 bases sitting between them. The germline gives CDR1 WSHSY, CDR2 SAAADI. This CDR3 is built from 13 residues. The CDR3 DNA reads TGCGCCAGCAGTGAGTTTTGGGATCAGGCAGCTTTCTTT. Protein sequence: CASSEFWDQAAFF.